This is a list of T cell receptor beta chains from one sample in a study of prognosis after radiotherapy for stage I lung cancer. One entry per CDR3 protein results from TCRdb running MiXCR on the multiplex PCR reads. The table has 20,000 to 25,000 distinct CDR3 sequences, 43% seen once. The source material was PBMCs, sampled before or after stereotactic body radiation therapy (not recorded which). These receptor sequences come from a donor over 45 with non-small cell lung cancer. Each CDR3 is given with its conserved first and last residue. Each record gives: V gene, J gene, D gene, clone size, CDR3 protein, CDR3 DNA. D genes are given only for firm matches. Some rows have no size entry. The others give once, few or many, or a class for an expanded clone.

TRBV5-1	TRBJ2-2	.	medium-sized	CASSLAHSSGNTGELFF	TGCGCCAGCAGCTTGGCCCATAGTAGCGGGAACACCGGGGAGCTGTTTTTT
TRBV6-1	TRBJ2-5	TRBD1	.	CASSTRDREGETQYF	TGTGCCAGCAGTACACGGGACAGGGAGGGAGAGACCCAGTACTTC
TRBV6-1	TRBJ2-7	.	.	CAIGVRYRRTHEQYF	TGTGCCATCGGAGTCCGGTACAGGCGAACCCACGAGCAGTACTTC
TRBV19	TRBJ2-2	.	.	CASSPGRVPGELFF	TGTGCCAGTAGTCCCGGCAGGGTCCCCGGGGAGCTGTTTTTT
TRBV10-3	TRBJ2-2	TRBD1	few	CAIGDRGQGDGELFF	TGTGCCATCGGTGATCGGGGACAGGGGGACGGGGAGCTGTTTTTT
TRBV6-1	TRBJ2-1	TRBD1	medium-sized	CASRKQGTGEQFF	TGTGCCAGCAGGAAACAGGGGACGGGTGAGCAGTTCTTC
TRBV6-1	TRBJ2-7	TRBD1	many	CASTKDRGSYEQYF	TGTGCCAGCACCAAGGACAGGGGATCCTACGAGCAGTACTTC
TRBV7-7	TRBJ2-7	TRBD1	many	CASSAGQGSYERYF	TGTGCCAGCAGCGCGGGACAGGGGTCCTACGAGCGGTACTTC
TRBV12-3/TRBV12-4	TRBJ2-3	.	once	CASSFQASAITDTQYF	TGTGCCAGCAGTTTTCAGGCTAGTGCTATCACAGATACGCAGTATTTT
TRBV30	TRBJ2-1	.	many	CAWYGLYNEQFF	TGTGCCTGGTACGGGCTCTACAATGAGCAGTTCTTC
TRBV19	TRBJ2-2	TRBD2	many	CASSFASGRANTGELFF	TGTGCCAGTAGTTTCGCTAGCGGGAGGGCGAACACCGGGGAGCTGTTTTTT
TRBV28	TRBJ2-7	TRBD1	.	CASSPRQGADEQYF	TGTGCCAGCAGCCCTCGACAGGGGGCCGACGAGCAGTACTTC
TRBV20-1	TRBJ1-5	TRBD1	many	CSASLQGGGNQPQHF	TGCAGTGCTAGCCTTCAGGGGGGGGGGAATCAGCCCCAGCATTTT
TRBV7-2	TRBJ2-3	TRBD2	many	CASSLVGLAGGPEDTQYF	TGTGCCAGCAGCTTAGTAGGCTTAGCGGGGGGGCCGGAAGATACGCAGTATTTT
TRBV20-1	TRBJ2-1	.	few	CSANPGEGHTREQFF	TGCAGTGCCAACCCGGGTGAGGGCCATACACGTGAGCAGTTCTTC
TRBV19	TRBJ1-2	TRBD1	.	CASSIDHQGANYGYTF	TGTGCCAGTAGTATAGATCATCAGGGGGCGAACTATGGCTACACCTTC
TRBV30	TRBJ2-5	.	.	CAWRFTVQETQYF	TGTGCCTGGAGATTTACGGTTCAAGAGACCCAGTACTTC
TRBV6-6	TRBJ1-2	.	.	CASSYSTGRIYGYTF	TGTGCCAGCAGTTACTCGACCGGACGGATCTATGGCTACACCTTC
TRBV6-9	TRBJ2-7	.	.	CASSYGAGRSYEQYF	TGTGCCAGCAGTTACGGGGCAGGCCGCTCCTACGAGCAGTACTTC
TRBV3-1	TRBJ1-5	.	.	CASSQDYSNQPQHF	TGTGCCAGCAGCCAAGACTATAGCAATCAGCCCCAGCATTTT
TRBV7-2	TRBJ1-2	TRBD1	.	CASSPRDRVNGYNF	TGTGCCAGCAGCCCAAGGGACAGGGTAAATGGCTACAACTTC
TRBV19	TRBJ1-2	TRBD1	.	CASSSTGGNYGYTF	TGTGCCAGTAGTTCGACAGGGGGCAACTATGGCTACACCTTC
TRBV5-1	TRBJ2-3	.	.	CASSLGGDRADTQYF	TGCGCCAGCAGCTTGGGGGGTGATAGGGCAGATACGCAGTATTTT
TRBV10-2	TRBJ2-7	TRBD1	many	CASRQGSYEQYF	TGCGCCAGCAGACAGGGGTCCTACGAGCAGTACTTC
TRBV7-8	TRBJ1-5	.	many	CASSLSRTTSNQPQHF	TGTGCCAGCAGCTTAAGTCGGACGACGAGCAATCAGCCCCAGCATTTT
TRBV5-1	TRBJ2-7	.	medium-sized	CASSLDGRGEQYF	TGCGCCAGCAGCTTGGACGGCCGGGGCGAGCAGTACTTC
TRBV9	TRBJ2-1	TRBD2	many	CASSAGGLAGLNEQFF	TGTGCCAGCAGCGCGGGTGGACTAGCGGGTCTCAATGAGCAGTTCTTC
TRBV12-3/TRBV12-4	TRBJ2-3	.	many	CASSATVGWPADTQYF	TGTGCCAGCAGCGCGACAGTTGGGTGGCCCGCAGATACGCAGTATTTT
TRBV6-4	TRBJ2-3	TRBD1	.	CASSEGGPAGDTQYF	TGTGCCAGCAGTGAAGGGGGCCCCGCAGGGGATACGCAGTATTTT
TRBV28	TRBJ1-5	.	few	CASSLSPPDRRNQPQHF	TGTGCCAGCAGTTTATCCCCCCCGGACAGACGCAATCAGCCCCAGCATTTT
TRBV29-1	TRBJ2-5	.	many	CSVDGSQETQYF	TGCAGCGTTGATGGGTCACAAGAGACCCAGTACTTC
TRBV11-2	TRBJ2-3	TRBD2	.	CASSLVLLAGGEDTQYF	TGTGCCAGCAGCTTAGTTTTACTAGCGGGAGGGGAGGATACGCAGTATTTT
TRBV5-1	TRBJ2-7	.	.	CASSSRPCPYEQYF	TGCGCCAGCAGCTCCAGACCGTGTCCCTACGAGCAGTACTTC
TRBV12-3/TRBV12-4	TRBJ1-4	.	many	CASSPGRQGKLFF	TGTGCCAGCAGTCCGGGACGGCAGGGAAAACTGTTTTTT
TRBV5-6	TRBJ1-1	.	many	CASSFGRGRNTEAFF	TGTGCCAGCAGCTTTGGCAGGGGAAGGAACACTGAAGCTTTCTTT
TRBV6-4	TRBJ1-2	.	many	CASSLDSPIYGYTF	TGTGCCAGCAGTTTGGACAGCCCAATCTATGGCTACACCTTC
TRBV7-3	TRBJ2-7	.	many	CASAHRGLTDYEQYF	TGTGCCAGCGCTCACCGGGGACTGACGGACTACGAGCAGTACTTC
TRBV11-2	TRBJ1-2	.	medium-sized	CASSLVGAPYGYTF	TGTGCCAGCAGCTTAGTTGGCGCGCCTTATGGCTACACCTTC
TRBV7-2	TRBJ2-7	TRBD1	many	CASSLDRGIYEQYF	TGTGCCAGCAGCTTAGACAGGGGGATATACGAGCAGTACTTC
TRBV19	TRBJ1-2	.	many	CASSIVLGSDYGYTF	TGTGCCAGTAGTATAGTACTGGGGAGTGACTATGGCTACACCTTC
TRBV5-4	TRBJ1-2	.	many	CASSPTAGVLGGYTF	TGTGCCAGCAGCCCGACTGCAGGGGTCCTCGGTGGCTACACCTTC
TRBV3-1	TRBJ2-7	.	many	CASSPSAIYEQYF	TGTGCCAGCAGCCCGAGCGCCATTTACGAGCAGTACTTC
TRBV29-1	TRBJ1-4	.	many	CSVADSPANEKLFF	TGCAGCGTTGCCGACAGCCCGGCTAATGAAAAACTGTTTTTT
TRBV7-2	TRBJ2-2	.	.	CASSIRLGDTGELFF	TGTGCCAGCAGCATACGACTAGGGGACACCGGGGAGCTGTTTTTT
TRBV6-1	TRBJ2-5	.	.	CASMPSCQETQYF	TGTGCCAGCATGCCGAGCTGCCAAGAGACCCAGTACTTC
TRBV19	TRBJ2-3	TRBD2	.	CASSIVLAGFYTQYF	TGTGCCAGTAGTATAGTACTAGCGGGGTTTTATACGCAGTATTTT
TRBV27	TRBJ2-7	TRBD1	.	CASSRPGQGVYDQYF	TGTGCCAGCAGTAGGCCGGGACAGGGGGTGTACGATCAGTACTTC
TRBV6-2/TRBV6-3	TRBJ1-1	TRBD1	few	CASRGQRPMNTEAFF	TGTGCCAGCAGGGGACAGCGCCCTATGAACACTGAAGCTTTCTTT
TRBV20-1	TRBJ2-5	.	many	CSASPPQGIQETQYF	TGCAGTGCTAGTCCCCCCCAGGGCATCCAAGAGACCCAGTACTTC
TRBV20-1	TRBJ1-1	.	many	CSATSDGDTEAFF	TGCAGTGCCACCTCCGACGGAGACACTGAAGCTTTCTTT
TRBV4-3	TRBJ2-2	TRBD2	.	CASSQESSGSTGELFF	TGCGCCAGCAGCCAAGAGTCTAGCGGGAGCACCGGGGAGCTGTTTTTT
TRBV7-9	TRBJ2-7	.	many	CASRHDSYEQYF	TGTGCCAGCAGACATGACAGCTACGAGCAGTACTTC
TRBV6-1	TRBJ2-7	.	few	CANSVSVGEHYF	TGTGCCAACAGTGTATCGGTCGGCGAGCATTACTTC
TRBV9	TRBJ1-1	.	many	CASSPLQGISNTEAFF	TGTGCCAGCAGCCCGTTACAGGGAATATCGAACACTGAAGCTTTCTTT
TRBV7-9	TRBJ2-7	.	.	CASSAREFYEQYF	TGTGCCAGCAGCGCAAGGGAGTTCTACGAGCAGTACTTC